This record looks at one T cell receptor beta chain sequence and its context. What it binds is not known. In germline, CDR1 is MNHEY, CDR2 SVGAGI. The length of the CDR3 is 14 residues. The V end lost 5 bases, the J end lost 4 bases, and 12 bases lay between the germline ends. Primers: 60 Vbeta forward and 13 Jbeta reverse. Some clones are missing from TCRdb's copy, which holds only in-frame ones; the method was immunoSEQ multiplex PCR. Of about 200,000 clones in the sample, about 83% were seen once. The data were taken from a study of cytomegalovirus exposure and HLA in healthy donors. For the study at large: Earlier work reported around 110 million unique TCR beta sequences from about 179 million T cells.

Notes on the study in general: In a later analysis, TCR beta V- and J-gene trimming showed a link to a missense DCLRE1C variant.

This sequence originates from a man aged 40-49 years in good health and CMV-seronegative. Sequenced: PBMCs. The V call is TRBV6-5, the J call TRBJ2-1, with unresolved D. In nucleotides, the CDR3 is TGTGCCAGCAGTCGACTGAACGGATACAATGAGCAGTTCTTC. Translated, it gives CASSRLNGYNEQFF.